A selection of T cell receptor beta chains follows, all from one sample in a study of cytomegalovirus exposure and HLA in healthy donors. The data were produced by immunoSEQ multiplex PCR, yet TCRdb's version contains in-frame clones alone and is incomplete. The sample lists about 200,000 clones; 80% to 85% were seen once. The sample was PBMCs. The receptors stem from a woman aged 40 to 50 in good health and CMV-seronegative. Both conserved end residues are part of each CDR3. The D gene is left open where the match is weak. A row's size may be missing; if present it is once, few, many or a size class.

cdr3_nt: TGTGCCTGGGATACAGGACACTGGGTTAGCGGAACGTGGGAAAACATTCAGTACTTC
cdr3_aa: CAWDTGHWVSGTWENIQYF
j_call: TRBJ2-4
clone_size: .
v_call: TRBV30
d_call: .

cdr3_nt: TGTGCCAGCTCACCTCCCCCTTTTCGGACACGGAACTACACCGGGGAGCTGTTTTTT
cdr3_aa: CASSPPPFRTRNYTGELFF
j_call: TRBJ2-2
clone_size: .
v_call: TRBV18
d_call: .

cdr3_nt: TGTGCCAGCAGTGACGTAATGGGACAGGGAGAGATCCAGCCCCAGCATTTT
cdr3_aa: CASSDVMGQGEIQPQHF
j_call: TRBJ1-5
clone_size: .
v_call: TRBV2
d_call: TRBD1

cdr3_nt: TGCGCCAGCAGCTTGGGGACACAGGGTATGGGGACTGAAGCTTTCTTT
cdr3_aa: CASSLGTQGMGTEAFF
j_call: TRBJ1-1
clone_size: .
v_call: TRBV5-1
d_call: .

cdr3_nt: TGTGCCAGCAGCGTAGGTAATAGCGGCACAGATACGCAGTATTTT
cdr3_aa: CASSVGNSGTDTQYF
j_call: TRBJ2-3
clone_size: .
v_call: TRBV9
d_call: .

cdr3_nt: TGTGCCAGCAGCTTAAGCGGAAATCAGCCCCAGCATTTT
cdr3_aa: CASSLSGNQPQHF
j_call: TRBJ1-5
clone_size: .
v_call: TRBV7-9
d_call: .

cdr3_nt: TGTGCCTGGAGGCGGCCGGGGTTAATAACTAATGAAAAACTGTTTTTT
cdr3_aa: CAWRRPGLITNEKLFF
j_call: TRBJ1-4
clone_size: .
v_call: TRBV30
d_call: .

cdr3_nt: TGTGCCAGCAGTTTACTTCTAGCGGGCCAGCAAGAGACCCAGTACTTC
cdr3_aa: CASSLLLAGQQETQYF
j_call: TRBJ2-5
clone_size: once
v_call: TRBV28
d_call: TRBD2

cdr3_nt: TGCGCCAGCAGCTTGGCCGCGGGAGGGTCCTACAATGAGCAGTTCTTC
cdr3_aa: CASSLAAGGSYNEQFF
j_call: TRBJ2-1
clone_size: .
v_call: TRBV5-1
d_call: TRBD2

cdr3_nt: TGTGCCACTAAGGGACAGTTGATCGCTGGAAACACCATATATTTT
cdr3_aa: CATKGQLIAGNTIYF
j_call: TRBJ1-3
clone_size: .
v_call: TRBV2
d_call: TRBD1

cdr3_nt: TGTGCCAGCAGCTTACGGACAGGGACTAATCAGCCCCAGCATTTT
cdr3_aa: CASSLRTGTNQPQHF
j_call: TRBJ1-5
clone_size: .
v_call: TRBV7-2
d_call: TRBD1

cdr3_nt: TGCAGCGTTGAAGACCGGAGACGTAGCGGGGTTGAGCAGTTCTTC
cdr3_aa: CSVEDRRRSGVEQFF
j_call: TRBJ2-1
clone_size: .
v_call: TRBV29-1
d_call: TRBD2

cdr3_nt: TGTGCCAGCAGCTTAACCGCCGGGACAGGGTACGGCGAGCAGTACTTC
cdr3_aa: CASSLTAGTGYGEQYF
j_call: TRBJ2-7
clone_size: .
v_call: TRBV7-3
d_call: TRBD1

cdr3_nt: TGCAGCGTTGAAAGGACAGGGAGCGCCGGCTACACCTTC
cdr3_aa: CSVERTGSAGYTF
j_call: TRBJ1-2
clone_size: .
v_call: TRBV29-1
d_call: TRBD1

cdr3_nt: TGTGCCAGCAGCTTTTCCGGGACAGGGACCCCCGGGGAGCTGTTTTTT
cdr3_aa: CASSFSGTGTPGELFF
j_call: TRBJ2-2
clone_size: .
v_call: TRBV7-9
d_call: TRBD1

cdr3_nt: TGCAGCGTGCGGGCGGGTGGCACTGAAGCTTTCTTT
cdr3_aa: CSVRAGGTEAFF
j_call: TRBJ1-1
clone_size: .
v_call: TRBV29-1
d_call: .

cdr3_nt: TGCGCCAGCAGCACACGACAGGGGTACTCCTACGAGCAGTACTTC
cdr3_aa: CASSTRQGYSYEQYF
j_call: TRBJ2-7
clone_size: .
v_call: TRBV4-1
d_call: TRBD1

cdr3_nt: TGTGCCAGTACGGACAGCGGGAGGGCTTACAATGAGCAGTTCTTC
cdr3_aa: CASTDSGRAYNEQFF
j_call: TRBJ2-1
clone_size: once
v_call: TRBV19
d_call: TRBD2

cdr3_nt: TGTGCCAGCAGTGAGATATTAGCGGATGAGCAGTTCTTC
cdr3_aa: CASSEILADEQFF
j_call: TRBJ2-1
clone_size: .
v_call: TRBV6-1
d_call: .

cdr3_nt: TGTGCCAGCCCAAGATCCTATCCAAGGGGGAGTCAGCCCCAGCATTTT
cdr3_aa: CASPRSYPRGSQPQHF
j_call: TRBJ1-5
clone_size: .
v_call: TRBV19
d_call: .

cdr3_nt: TGTGCCAGCAGTCCGCAGAGGGCACTGAACACTGAAGCTTTCTTT
cdr3_aa: CASSPQRALNTEAFF
j_call: TRBJ1-1
clone_size: few
v_call: TRBV6-1
d_call: .

cdr3_nt: TGTGCCAGCATCTCGGGACAGGGGATCGGCTACACCTTC
cdr3_aa: CASISGQGIGYTF
j_call: TRBJ1-2
clone_size: .
v_call: TRBV2
d_call: TRBD1

cdr3_nt: TGTGCCAGCAGCTTGGGACTAGCTATGGAGACCCAGTACTTC
cdr3_aa: CASSLGLAMETQYF
j_call: TRBJ2-5
clone_size: .
v_call: TRBV5-6
d_call: TRBD2

cdr3_nt: TGTGCCAGCCGATTGCGCTCCGGAGGACTACCACTGAGCAATGAGCAGTTCTTC
cdr3_aa: CASRLRSGGLPLSNEQFF
j_call: TRBJ2-1
clone_size: .
v_call: TRBV7-9
d_call: .

cdr3_nt: TGCGCCAGCAGCGCCCTGAGTGGGGTTCGGGAGTCAGGCGGCACCGGGGAGCTGTTTTTT
cdr3_aa: CASSALSGVRESGGTGELFF
j_call: TRBJ2-2
clone_size: few
v_call: TRBV5-1
d_call: .

cdr3_nt: TGTGCCAGCAGTGAACGTGACAGGATTAGCAATCAGCCCCAGCATTTT
cdr3_aa: CASSERDRISNQPQHF
j_call: TRBJ1-5
clone_size: .
v_call: TRBV2
d_call: .

cdr3_nt: TGTGCCAGCAGCCCAGTCCGACAGGACTTACATGAAGCTTTCTTT
cdr3_aa: CASSPVRQDLHEAFF
j_call: TRBJ1-1
clone_size: .
v_call: TRBV6-6
d_call: .

cdr3_nt: TGTGCCAGCAGGGGACAGGGTGACTATGGCTACACCTTC
cdr3_aa: CASRGQGDYGYTF
j_call: TRBJ1-2
clone_size: .
v_call: TRBV25-1
d_call: TRBD1

cdr3_nt: TGTGCCATCAGTGTACAGGAGCGCTACGAGCAGTACTTC
cdr3_aa: CAISVQERYEQYF
j_call: TRBJ2-7
clone_size: .
v_call: TRBV10-3
d_call: .

cdr3_nt: TGTGCCAGCAGGGCGGGTGGAAACACCATATATTTT
cdr3_aa: CASRAGGNTIYF
j_call: TRBJ1-3
clone_size: .
v_call: TRBV6-1
d_call: .

cdr3_nt: TGTGCCATCAGTCAGCTAGCCCGTCTAGGCTACAATGAGCAGTTCTTC
cdr3_aa: CAISQLARLGYNEQFF
j_call: TRBJ2-1
clone_size: once
v_call: TRBV10-3
d_call: .

cdr3_nt: TGTGCCAGCAGCTCAGGGGGTCGGATCTATGGCTACACCTTC
cdr3_aa: CASSSGGRIYGYTF
j_call: TRBJ1-2
clone_size: .
v_call: TRBV7-3
d_call: TRBD1

cdr3_nt: TGTGCCAGTAGTATACACAGGGTGAACACTGAAGCTTTCTTT
cdr3_aa: CASSIHRVNTEAFF
j_call: TRBJ1-1
clone_size: .
v_call: TRBV19
d_call: .

cdr3_nt: TGTGCCAGCAGCCCCCGGGGGGCACGTAACGAGCAGTACTTC
cdr3_aa: CASSPRGARNEQYF
j_call: TRBJ2-7
clone_size: .
v_call: TRBV11-3
d_call: .

cdr3_nt: TGCGCCAGCAGTGAGACGACAGGTGCCGGCTACACCTTC
cdr3_aa: CASSETTGAGYTF
j_call: TRBJ1-2
clone_size: .
v_call: TRBV10-1
d_call: .

cdr3_nt: TGTGCCAGCAGTTTAGGACAGGGAGACAATGAGCAGTTCTTC
cdr3_aa: CASSLGQGDNEQFF
j_call: TRBJ2-1
clone_size: few
v_call: TRBV27
d_call: TRBD1

cdr3_nt: TGTGCCAGTAGCATACGGACAGGGGGGCAGCCCCAGCATTTT
cdr3_aa: CASSIRTGGQPQHF
j_call: TRBJ1-5
clone_size: .
v_call: TRBV19
d_call: TRBD1

cdr3_nt: TGCGCCAGCAGCTTGGTGGGACAGGGGGTCGGGCCTGGGGCCAACGTCCTGACTTTC
cdr3_aa: CASSLVGQGVGPGANVLTF
j_call: TRBJ2-6
clone_size: few
v_call: TRBV5-1
d_call: TRBD1

cdr3_nt: TGTGCCAGCAGCTTAGTGGGGGGAGGGCCCGCAGATACGCAGTATTTT
cdr3_aa: CASSLVGGGPADTQYF
j_call: TRBJ2-3
clone_size: .
v_call: TRBV7-8
d_call: TRBD2

cdr3_nt: TGTGCCATTACGACCCCCAAAACAGGGTTGGGAAATCAGCCCCAGCATTTT
cdr3_aa: CAITTPKTGLGNQPQHF
j_call: TRBJ1-5
clone_size: .
v_call: TRBV28
d_call: .

cdr3_nt: TGTGCCAGCAGCCAAGATCTTCGGTTAGCGGATAGCACCGGGGAGCTGTTTTTT
cdr3_aa: CASSQDLRLADSTGELFF
j_call: TRBJ2-2
clone_size: .
v_call: TRBV4-2
d_call: .

cdr3_nt: TGTGCCAGCAGCTTAGGGACAGGGGTATTCGACGACACAGATACGCAGTATTTT
cdr3_aa: CASSLGTGVFDDTDTQYF
j_call: TRBJ2-3
clone_size: .
v_call: TRBV13
d_call: TRBD1

cdr3_nt: TGCGCCAGCAGTACTAGCGGGAGCCACGAGCAGTACTTC
cdr3_aa: CASSTSGSHEQYF
j_call: TRBJ2-7
clone_size: .
v_call: TRBV5-1
d_call: TRBD2

cdr3_nt: TGTGCCAGCAGTCACGGGAGCAACACTGAAGCTTTCTTT
cdr3_aa: CASSHGSNTEAFF
j_call: TRBJ1-1
clone_size: few
v_call: TRBV6-6
d_call: .

cdr3_nt: TGTGCCAGCACCGGGACAGGGGGCGCGAGCGGGAGGGCCTCTGGGGAGCTGTTTTTT
cdr3_aa: CASTGTGGASGRASGELFF
j_call: TRBJ2-2
clone_size: few
v_call: TRBV27
d_call: TRBD1